The sequence of this T cell receptor beta chain was determined in a study of CD8 T cells in ankylosing spondylitis. Findings of the study overall: Fewer than ten highly homologous variants made up a TCR beta motif that seemed to typify ankylosing spondylitis blood.

Molecular-barcoded quantitative 5'-RACE produced these TCR beta libraries. TCRdb fed the 5' RACE reads into MiXCR, producing one record per CDR3 protein. The table has 150,000 to 200,000 distinct CDR3 sequences, approximately 13% seen once. This CDR3 comprises 16 residues. V dropped 4 bases and J dropped 1; count of bases not matched to a gene: 6. Germline values: CDR1 LGHDT, CDR2 YNNKEL (reference sequence). Notes on this clonotype: Antigen: not known.

Specimen: blood, either unsorted or a sorted T cell fraction (not recorded which). This sequence originates from a female donor with ankylosing spondylitis or in good health (not recorded which). The rearrangement uses TRBV3-1 and TRBJ2-3; 9 bases agree with TRBD2. For the CDR3, the DNA is TGTGCCAGCAGCCCTTTACGGACTAGCGGCACAGATACGCAGTATTTT. Its translation: CASSPLRTSGTDTQYF.